The 4 T cell receptor beta chains reported below all come from one sample, sequenced in a study of cytomegalovirus exposure and HLA in healthy donors. Clones were sequenced by immunoSEQ multiplex PCR, and TCRdb holds only the in-frame ones, with some missing. The table includes 150,000 to 180,000 clones, about 88% detected once. The sequencing sample was made of PBMCs. Source of these receptors: a man younger than 30 in good health and CMV-seropositive.

The chain links TRBV6-6 to TRBJ1-5; D gene unclear. V was clipped by 3 bases and J by 3 bases, with 9 bases between them. CDR3 length: 14 amino acids. CDR1 MNHNY and CDR2 SVGAGI come from the germline V gene (reference sequence). The CDR3 protein is CASSYLQPNQPQHF. DNA for the CDR3: TGTGCCAGCAGTTATTTACAACCCAATCAGCCCCAGCATTTT.

The genes are TRBV2 and TRBJ2-1; D is possibly TRBD2 (6 bases). This CDR3 is 14 amino acids long. V was clipped by 7 bases and J by 4 bases, with 14 bases between them. The germline CDR1 and CDR2 sequences are SNHLY and FYNNEI. CDR3 in amino acids: CASTLANLYNEQFF. DNA for the CDR3: TGTGCCAGCACCCTAGCGAATCTATACAATGAGCAGTTCTTC.

This clone has a single count. The chain is built from TRBV18 and TRBJ2-2, with 7 bases that match TRBD1. V dropped 4 bases and J dropped 5; count of bases not matched to a gene: 7. CDR3 length equals 15 residues. CDR1 and CDR2 (germline): KGHSH, LQKENI. The CDR3 nucleotides are TGTGCCAGCTCACAATTTCGACAGGGAACCGGGGAGCTGTTTTTT. This encodes CASSQFRQGTGELFF.

This chain joins TRBV7-2 and TRBJ2-7, with 7 bases fitting TRBD1. CDR3 length: 14 amino acids. With 5 bases clipped from V and 0 bases from J, the junction kept 4 bases outside the gene matches. CDR1 and CDR2 from the germline V gene are SGHTA and FQGNSA. The CDR3 here is CASSRTGDSYEQYF. CDR3 sequence (DNA): TGTGCCAGCAGCCGGACAGGCGACTCCTACGAGCAGTACTTC.